What follows are 24 T cell receptor beta chains derived from one specimen sequenced in a study of CD8 T cells in ankylosing spondylitis. TCRdb reprocessed the 5' RACE reads with MiXCR, giving one entry per CDR3 protein. The sample consists of around 180,000 distinct CDR3 sequences, 10% to 15% of them appearing once. The sample was blood, either unsorted or a sorted T cell fraction (not recorded which). These receptors were collected from a female donor with ankylosing spondylitis or in good health (not recorded which).

At least ten counts were recorded for this clonotype. This chain uses TRBV12-3 or TRBV12-4 with TRBJ1-1; 8 nucleotides line up with TRBD1. The CDR3 loop spans 13 amino acids. V dropped 5 bases and J dropped 4; count of bases not matched to a gene: 3. In DNA form, the CDR3 reads TGTGCCAGCAGTGGACAGGGTGGCACTGAAGCTTTCTTT. Translation gives CASSGQGGTEAFF.

This clonotype was seen repeatedly, ten times or more. The chain employs TRBV6-6 and TRBJ1-2; D uncertain. CDR1 and CDR2 (germline): MNHNY, SVGAGI (reference sequence). V was shortened by 2 bases and J by 6 bases, with 4 bases between the two germline ends. The CDR3 loop spans 11 amino acids. CDR3 sequence (DNA): TGTGCCAGCAGTTACCCCGATGGCTACACCTTC. It codes for CASSYPDGYTF.

V gene TRBV5-1 combines with J gene TRBJ1-2; D is undetermined. The CDR3 runs 14 residues. V lost 1 base, J lost 7 bases, and 14 bases lay in between. The germline gives CDR1 SGHRS, CDR2 YFSETQ. The CDR3 DNA is TGCGCCAGCAGCTTGAATGGAGAGACGAGTGGCTACACCTTC. Translating it yields CASSLNGETSGYTF. Filled out from reference TRBV5-1 and TRBJ1-2, the complete variable domain reads KAGVTQTPRYLIKTRGQQVTLSCSPISGHRSVSWYQQTPGQGLQFLFEYFSETQRNKGNFPGRFSGRQFSNSRSEMNVSTLELGDSALYLCASSLNGETSGYTFGSGTRLTVV.

The V and J genes are TRBV29-1 and TRBJ2-1, with 8 positions matching TRBD1. V dropped 8 bases and J dropped 0; count of bases not matched to a gene: 3. The germline V gene has CDR1 SQVTM and CDR2 ANQGSEA. This CDR3 is built from 13 residues. The CDR3 loop reads CSRTGSSYNEQFF. The CDR3 DNA reads TGCAGCAGGACAGGGAGCTCCTACAATGAGCAGTTCTTC.

This clonotype was counted many times. J is TRBJ2-2 and V is TRBV28; TRBD1 is a possible D gene (6 bases). The CDR3 spans 15 residues. V lost 5 bases and J 7 bases, leaving 17 bases between the germline ends. The germline V gene has CDR1 MDHEN and CDR2 SYDVKM. The CDR3 is CASSLWTDGNGELFF. DNA for the CDR3: TGTGCCAGCAGTCTTTGGACAGACGGAAACGGGGAGCTGTTTTTT.

This clonotype showed up just a few times. J is TRBJ1-1 and V is TRBV18, with TRBD1 matching over 7 bases. The CDR3 runs to 14 residues. Germline V CDR1 and CDR2: KGHSH, LQKENI. Unmatched junction bases numbered 2, after V lost 4 bases and J lost 0 bases. CDR3 DNA: TGTGCCAGCTCACACGGACAGGTGAACACTGAAGCTTTCTTT. Translation gives CASSHGQVNTEAFF.

This clonotype came up a few times. The chain couples TRBV5-5 to TRBJ1-5; D perhaps matches TRBD1 (5 bases). V gave up 2 bases and J gave up 6 bases, with 15 bases separating them. The CDR3 loop spans 15 amino acids. Germline lookup yields CDR1 SGHKS and CDR2 YYEKEE (reference sequence). This chain's CDR3 is CASSFWGAGSQPQHF. DNA for the CDR3: TGTGCCAGCAGCTTTTGGGGCGCCGGGAGTCAGCCCCAGCATTTT.

This clonotype was observed many times. The CDR3 reads CASSLDTGGYGYTF. CDR3 bases: TGTGCCAGCAGTTTAGACACCGGCGGGTATGGCTACACCTTC. The chain has TRBV12-3 or TRBV12-4 and TRBJ1-2, with D uncertain. The CDR3 is made up of 14 amino acids. Trimming cost V 1 base and J 5 bases, with 11 bases left between them.

The rearrangement joins TRBV7-6 to TRBJ1-1, with D possibly TRBD1 on 6 matching bases. Germline CDR1 reads SGHVS; CDR2 reads FNYEAQ. This CDR3 is built from 12 residues. V lost 5 bases and J 7 bases, leaving 11 bases between the germline ends. CDR3 sequence: CASSPRDNEAFF. The CDR3 nucleotides read TGTGCCAGCAGCCCCCGGGACAATGAAGCTTTCTTT.

This clonotype has ten or more counts. The V and J genes are TRBV20-1 and TRBJ1-5, with a possible D match to TRBD1 (6 bases). The V end lost 4 bases, the J end lost 4 bases, and 26 bases lay between the germline ends. Per germline, CDR1 DFQATT and CDR2 SNEGSKA (reference sequence). This CDR3 has 18 amino acids. The CDR3 nucleotides read TGCAGTGCTATTTACAGGGAGAATGGTTGGGTGGTGAATCAGCCCCAGCATTTT. Its translation is CSAIYRENGWVVNQPQHF.

Ten or more counts support this clonotype. The V call is TRBV29-1, the J call TRBJ1-2, with D possibly matching TRBD1 (5 bases). The CDR3 runs 12 residues. Germline values: CDR1 SQVTM, CDR2 ANQGSEA. V dropped 4 bases and J dropped 3 bases, with 9 bases sitting between them. The CDR3 region has the DNA TGCAGCGTTGCGGGGGGTGACTATGGCTACACCTTC. As protein: CSVAGGDYGYTF.

Worth noting for this clonotype: A much larger clone is a single base away; this may be a read error. The gene calls are TRBV28 and TRBJ1-5; 9 positions match TRBD1. Trimming took 6 bases from V and 4 from J; bases not matched to a gene: 4. The germline V gene has CDR1 MDHEN and CDR2 SYDVKM. This CDR3 region has 14 residues. In nucleotides, the CDR3 is TGTGCCAGCAGCGCCGGGACAGGGAATCAGCCCCAGCATTTT. Translated: CASSAGTGNQPQHF.

The chain joins TRBV20-1 to TRBJ2-7; TRBD1 agrees at 9 bases. The trim removed 6 bases at V and 0 bases at J, leaving 3 bases unmatched. Germline values: CDR1 DFQATT, CDR2 SNEGSKA (reference sequence). The CDR3 is 13 amino acids. The CDR3 DNA reads as TGCAGTGCCAGGACAGGGGACTCCTACGAGCAGTACTTC. Amino acids: CSARTGDSYEQYF.

This clonotype was detected a few times. The V gene is TRBV6-6, the J gene TRBJ2-5, with TRBD2 identical over 10 bases. V shed 10 bases, J shed 5 bases, and the junction held 7 bases outside the gene matches. CDR1 MNHNY and CDR2 SVGAGI come from the germline V gene (reference sequence). The CDR3 is 13 amino acids. Here the CDR3 reads CATVAGGKETQYF. CDR3 in DNA: TGTGCCACCGTAGCGGGAGGAAAGGAGACCCAGTACTTC.

This clonotype was picked up many times. The chain employs TRBV28 and TRBJ2-2; 10 nucleotides align to TRBD1. The V segment lost 5 bases and the J segment 7 bases; nucleotides outside the gene matches: 7. Germline values: CDR1 MDHEN, CDR2 SYDVKM. The CDR3 totals 15 residues. This chain's CDR3 is CASSKRQGAGGELFF. The CDR3 bases are TGTGCCAGCAGTAAAAGACAGGGGGCTGGCGGGGAGCTGTTTTTT.

As concerns this clonotype: Possible read error: a much larger clone is one base away. V and J are TRBV2 and TRBJ2-7, with 12 bases aligning to TRBD2. This CDR3 spans 14 amino acids. Germline lookup yields CDR1 SNHLY and CDR2 FYNNEI. The CDR3 reads CAGSWTSGTYEQYF. The DNA of the CDR3 is TGTGCCGGCAGTTGGACTAGCGGGACCTACGAGCAGTACTTC.

The gene calls are TRBV5-1 and TRBJ2-1, with 10 positions matching TRBD2. V lost 0 bases, J lost 9 bases, and 12 bases stayed unmatched. Germline loops: CDR1 SGHRS, CDR2 YFSETQ. The CDR3 spans 17 residues. The CDR3: CASSLGGLAGEGVEQFF. The CDR3 bases are TGCGCCAGCAGCTTGGGGGGGCTAGCGGGAGAAGGGGTTGAGCAGTTCTTC.

This clonotype was counted at least ten times. This sequence joins TRBV14 and TRBJ2-1; tentatively, D is TRBD2 (6 bases). The V and J ends lost 2 bases and 2 bases respectively, with 10 bases between them. CDR3 length: 15 amino acids. Germline CDR1 reads SGHDN; CDR2 reads FVKESK. The CDR3, as DNA: TGTGCCAGCAGCCAAACGGGAGCACCCTACAATGAGCAGTTCTTC. Protein sequence: CASSQTGAPYNEQFF. The complete variable domain, with remaining parts taken from reference TRBV14 and TRBJ2-1, reads EAGVTQFPSHSVIEKGQTVTLRCDPISGHDNLYWYRRVMGKEIKFLLHFVKESKQDESGMPNNRFLAERTGGTYSTLKVQPAELEDSGVYFCASSQTGAPYNEQFFGPGTRLTVL.

This clonotype came up many times. The chain employs TRBV29-1 and TRBJ1-1, with 11 positions matching TRBD1. CDR3 length: 15 residues. Per the germline V gene, CDR1 is SQVTM and CDR2 is ANQGSEA. Unmatched junction bases numbered 7, after V lost 3 bases and J lost 4 bases. CDR3 sequence reads: CSVDDPGTGGTEAFF. DNA of the CDR3: TGCAGCGTTGATGATCCCGGGACAGGGGGCACTGAAGCTTTCTTT.

This clonotype showed up many times. The chain employs TRBV7-2 and TRBJ2-2; D not resolved. Germline loops: CDR1 SGHTA, CDR2 FQGNSA. The CDR3 runs to 12 residues. V was trimmed by 3 bases and J by 8 bases, leaving 7 bases between them. In DNA form, the CDR3 reads TGTGCCAGCAGCTTGTGGCGGGGGGAGCTGTTTTTT. Protein sequence: CASSLWRGELFF.

This clonotype was counted only a few times. The V gene is TRBV7-2, the J gene TRBJ2-7, with 8 bases that match TRBD1. Germline lookup yields CDR1 SGHTA and CDR2 FQGNSA. V shed 5 bases and J 2 bases; nucleotides not matched to a gene: 5. CDR3 length: 14 amino acids. CDR3 residues: CASSKDRGAYEQYF. CDR3 DNA sequence: TGTGCCAGCAGCAAAGACAGGGGCGCCTACGAGCAGTACTTC.

The table lists this clonotype with many counts. The V and J genes are TRBV7-9 and TRBJ2-5; D possibly corresponds to TRBD1 (6 bases). CDR1 is SEHNR, CDR2 FQNEAQ, per germline (reference sequence). The CDR3 runs 15 residues. Trimming removed 5 bases from V and 1 base from J, with 14 bases in between. CDR3 loop: CASSGRWTVQETQYF. The CDR3 region has the DNA TGTGCCAGCAGCGGACGGTGGACAGTCCAAGAGACCCAGTACTTC.

This clonotype was counted many times. The chain links TRBV20-1 to TRBJ2-7; D not resolved. Germline V gene sequence: CDR1 DFQATT, CDR2 SNEGSKA (reference sequence). The CDR3 contains 14 residues. The V end lost 4 bases, the J end lost 0 bases, and 13 bases lay between the germline ends. The CDR3 bases are TGCAGTGCTATTCCCTTCGACTCCTCCTACGAGCAGTACTTC. Amino acids: CSAIPFDSSYEQYF.

There are many counts of this clonotype. This sequence joins TRBV20-1 and TRBJ2-1, with D possibly being TRBD2 (5 bases). CDR3 length: 14 residues. Germline CDR1 and CDR2: DFQATT and SNEGSKA (reference sequence). Trimming pared 0 bases from V and 5 bases from J, leaving 11 bases between. This CDR3 reads CSARDQDLNNEQFF. The CDR3 nucleotides read TGCAGTGCTAGAGATCAGGACTTGAACAATGAGCAGTTCTTC.